Presented here are 15 T cell receptor beta chains from one specimen sequenced in a study of OX40 agonist ivuxolimab in advanced cancers. Clones were read by immunoSEQ multiplex PCR, and TCRdb kept only the in-frame ones, dropping some. The sample includes about 66,000 clones, around 90% of them seen just once. Source: CD4+ or CD8+ T cells sorted from blood, taken in a trial of the OX40 agonist ivuxolimab. The receptors stem from an adult with an advanced solid tumor such as melanoma, head and neck, liver or kidney cancer.

The gene calls are TRBV27 and TRBJ2-5; D not certain. Germline values: CDR1 MNHEY, CDR2 SMNVEV (reference sequence). The CDR3 loop spans 16 amino acids. The ends were cut back, 3 bases at V and 1 base at J, with 15 bases in the middle. CDR3: CASSFTAPTGQETQYF. Written as DNA, the CDR3 is TGTGCCAGCAGTTTCACGGCCCCCACCGGCCAAGAGACCCAGTACTTC.

This chain joins TRBV15 and TRBJ2-1; possible D gene TRBD1, 6 bases. This CDR3 is built from 14 residues. Germline V CDR1 and CDR2: LNHNV, YYDKDF (reference sequence). Trimming took off 0 bases at V and 6 bases at J, with 9 bases between the two ends. Here the CDR3 reads CATSREGAGNEQFF. CDR3 DNA sequence: TGTGCCACCAGCAGAGAGGGGGCGGGCAATGAGCAGTTCTTC.

The V and J genes are TRBV7-8 and TRBJ1-1; D call uncertain. V lost 1 base and J lost 1, with 7 bases in between. The CDR3 sequence is 14 residues long. Germline-derived CDR1 and CDR2 are SGHVS and FQNEAQ. The CDR3 nucleotides read TGTGCCAGCAGCTTAGGGGAATGGAACACTGAAGCTTTCTTT. Protein product: CASSLGEWNTEAFF.

The rearrangement uses TRBV11-2 and TRBJ2-3, with 14 bases identical to TRBD2. V lost 7 bases to trimming and J lost 1 base; unmatched junction nucleotides: 4. The CDR3 spans 16 residues. Looked up from germline, CDR1 is SGHAT and CDR2 is FQNNGV. CDR3 protein: CASTTSGRARTDTQYF. CDR3 DNA sequence: TGTGCCAGCACGACTAGCGGGAGGGCCCGCACAGATACGCAGTATTTT.

The chain joins TRBV2 to TRBJ2-4; TRBD1 matches at 10 bases. Looked up from germline, CDR1 is SNHLY and CDR2 is FYNNEI. The CDR3 is 14 amino acids. Trimming at V came to 3 bases and at J to 13 bases, leaving 9 bases not matched to a gene. CDR3 amino acids: CASSDAGQGPVQYF. For the CDR3, the DNA is TGTGCCAGCAGTGATGCGGGACAGGGGCCTGTACAGTACTTC. The whole variable domain, remainder taken from reference TRBV2 and TRBJ2-4, is EPEVTQTPSHQVTQMGQEVILRCVPISNHLYFYWYRQILGQKVEFLVSFYNNEISEKSEIFDDQFSVERPDGSNFTLKIRSTKLEDSAMYFCASSDAGQGPVQYFGAGTRLSVL.

This chain uses TRBV18 with TRBJ2-6; D is ambiguous. V was cut by 2 bases and J by 9 bases, with 8 bases left in between. The germline CDR1 and CDR2 sequences are KGHSH and LQKENI. This CDR3 is 13 amino acids long. Here the CDR3 DNA reads TGTGCCAGCTCACCAAGCATCGACAACGTCCTGACTTTC. Translated: CASSPSIDNVLTF.

This clone was detected only once. This chain links TRBV11-2 with TRBJ2-2; 9 nucleotides match TRBD1. CDR1 and CDR2 (germline): SGHAT, FQNNGV. V gave up 5 bases and J gave up 1 base; unmatched junction bases: 2. There are 15 residues in the CDR3. The DNA for the CDR3 is TGTGCCAGCAGCACGGGACAGGGGAACACCGGGGAGCTGTTTTTT. It yields the protein CASSTGQGNTGELFF.

The rearrangement uses TRBV10-3 and TRBJ1-2; 7 bases are a match to TRBD1. The length of the CDR3 is 15 residues. CDR1 is ENHRY and CDR2 is SYGVKD in the germline V gene. V shed 0 bases and J 2 bases; nucleotides not matched to a gene: 3. The DNA of the CDR3 is TGTGCCATCAGTGAGTCGACAGGGTGGAACTATGGCTACACCTTC. Translating gives CAISESTGWNYGYTF.

The J gene is TRBJ1-6, the V gene TRBV5-1; tentatively, D is TRBD1 (6 bases). The CDR3 is 16 amino acids. Germline assignment: CDR1 SGHRS and CDR2 YFSETQ. Trimming cost V 0 bases and J 8 bases, with 15 bases left between them. CDR3 amino acids: CASSLATGSLDSPLHF. The CDR3 nucleotides read TGCGCCAGCAGCTTGGCTACAGGGAGTCTTGATTCACCCCTCCACTTT.

The V gene is TRBV5-1, the J gene TRBJ2-4; 7 bases agree with TRBD1. The CDR3 length is 15 residues. The trim removed 6 bases at V and 7 bases at J, leaving 13 bases unmatched. Germline assignment: CDR1 SGHRS and CDR2 YFSETQ. As DNA, the CDR3 is TGCGCCAGCACCGGAGGTGACAGGGCGAGGAACATTCAGTACTTC. Residues: CASTGGDRARNIQYF. Together with reference TRBV5-1 and TRBJ2-4, the CDR3 gives the full variable domain: KAGVTQTPRYLIKTRGQQVTLSCSPISGHRSVSWYQQTPGQGLQFLFEYFSETQRNKGNFPGRFSGRQFSNSRSEMNVSTLELGDSALYLCASTGGDRARNIQYFGAGTRLSVL.

The chain recombines TRBV2 with TRBJ1-1; TRBD1 might be the D (5 bases). The CDR3 runs to 14 residues. V was cut by 6 bases and J by 1 base, with 12 bases left in between. CDR1 and CDR2 (germline): SNHLY, FYNNEI. The CDR3 protein is CASRPRGGNTEAFF. CDR3 DNA: TGTGCCAGCAGACCAAGGGGTGGGAACACTGAAGCTTTCTTT.

This chain uses TRBV28 with TRBJ2-7, with unresolved D. Germline V gene lookup returns CDR1 MDHEN and CDR2 SYDVKM. Trimming pared 3 bases from V and 2 bases from J, leaving 14 bases between. The CDR3 consists of 15 residues. The CDR3 sequence is CASSFKAVGTYEQYF. CDR3 in DNA: TGTGCCAGCAGTTTTAAGGCGGTAGGTACCTACGAGCAGTACTTC.

This clone was picked up one time. V usage is TRBV5-4 and J usage is TRBJ1-2; D ambiguous. V was shortened by 4 bases and J by 7 bases, with 14 bases between the two germline ends. The CDR3 is 13 residues long. Germline CDR1 and CDR2: SGHNT and YYREEE (reference sequence). CDR3 loop: CASSMAGLGGYTF. Written as DNA, the CDR3 is TGTGCCAGCAGCATGGCGGGTTTGGGTGGCTACACCTTC.

This clone was detected only a few times. The chain has TRBV11-2 and TRBJ2-7, with 8 bases fitting TRBD2. V lost 5 bases, J lost 2 bases, and 5 bases stayed unmatched. The CDR3 runs 14 residues. Germline lookup yields CDR1 SGHAT and CDR2 FQNNGV. CDR3 bases: TGTGCCAGCAGCACTACTAGCGGAACCTACGAGCAGTACTTC. This translates into CASSTTSGTYEQYF.

The rearrangement links TRBV5-4 to TRBJ1-1; weak D call: TRBD1 (5 bases). The ends were cut back, 4 bases at V and 5 bases at J, with 15 bases in the middle. CDR3 size: 14 residues. Germline loops: CDR1 SGHNT, CDR2 YYREEE (reference sequence). In DNA form, the CDR3 reads TGTGCCAGCAGCCAAAACGTCGGGGGAACTGAAGCTTTCTTT. It codes for CASSQNVGGTEAFF.